Below are 13 T cell receptor beta chains sequenced from a single sample in a study of OX40 agonist ivuxolimab in advanced cancers. Sequencing used immunoSEQ multiplex PCR; TCRdb keeps in-frame clones, though not all of them. Seen here are around 92,000 clones, less than 95% observed once, and the top ten hold 0.15% to 0.2%. The starting material was CD4+ or CD8+ T cells sorted from blood, obtained in a trial of the OX40 agonist ivuxolimab. These receptors all stem from an adult with an advanced solid tumor such as melanoma, head and neck, liver or kidney cancer.

The rearrangement uses TRBV18 and TRBJ1-4; 8 positions agree with TRBD1. CDR3 length equals 14 residues. The germline gives CDR1 KGHSH, CDR2 LQKENI. Losses at the gene ends were 7 bases for V and 8 bases for J; bases not matched to a gene: 9. CDR3: CASFIGAGGEKLFF. As DNA, the CDR3 is TGTGCCAGCTTCATAGGGGCAGGGGGCGAAAAACTGTTTTTT. Full variable domain (missing parts from reference TRBV18 and TRBJ1-4): NAGVMQNPRHLVRRRGQEARLRCSPMKGHSHVYWYRQLPEEGLKFMVYLQKENIIDESGMPKERFSAEFPKEGPSILRIQQVVRGDSAAYFCASFIGAGGEKLFFGSGTQLSVL.

The V call is TRBV18, the J call TRBJ2-3; the D gene is possibly TRBD1 (6 bases). CDR3 length: 15 amino acids. Germline V gene lookup returns CDR1 KGHSH and CDR2 LQKENI. V lost 2 bases, J lost 3 bases, and 12 bases lay in between. CDR3 amino acids: CASSPRQGKTDTQYF. For the CDR3, the DNA is TGTGCCAGCTCACCAAGGCAGGGGAAAACAGATACGCAGTATTTT.

V gene TRBV19 combines with J gene TRBJ1-2, with 7 bases aligning to TRBD1. The J segment lost 7 bases and the V segment lost 3 bases, leaving 8 bases of the junction unmatched. The CDR3 extends over 14 amino acids. Per germline, CDR1 LNHDA and CDR2 SQIVND (reference sequence). CDR3 nucleotide sequence: TGTGCCAGTAGTATTCCGTCCAGGGGGGTTGGCTACACCTTC. Translation gives CASSIPSRGVGYTF.

The count of this clone is one. The chain employs TRBV6-6 and TRBJ1-2; 8 nucleotides align to TRBD1. This CDR3 has 14 amino acids. V trimming: 6 bases; J trimming: 4 bases; junction bases outside the gene matches: 7. Germline V gives CDR1 MNHNY, CDR2 SVGAGI (reference sequence). The CDR3 here is CASRGDRTSYGYTF. Here the CDR3 DNA reads TGTGCCAGCAGGGGGGACAGGACAAGCTATGGCTACACCTTC.

V and J are TRBV6-5 and TRBJ1-1, with D unclear. Trimming pared 6 bases from V and 4 bases from J, leaving 18 bases between. CDR1 MNHEY and CDR2 SVGAGI come from the germline V gene. The CDR3 covers 15 residues. The CDR3 sequence is CASRPPGYSGTEAFF. CDR3 DNA sequence: TGTGCCAGCAGACCACCGGGCTATAGCGGCACTGAAGCTTTCTTT.

J is TRBJ2-3 and V is TRBV5-1, with 11 bases matching TRBD2. With V trimmed by 0 bases and J by 3 bases, 9 bases remained unmatched. The CDR3 has 18 residues. CDR1 SGHRS and CDR2 YFSETQ come from the germline V gene. The CDR3 region has the DNA TGCGCCAGCAGCTTGGAGATTAGCGGGAGGGCCAGGACAGATACGCAGTATTTT. Its protein product is CASSLEISGRARTDTQYF.

This clone appeared a single time. The chain couples TRBV7-2 to TRBJ2-7; 10 bases are a match to TRBD1. Germline V gene lookup returns CDR1 SGHTA and CDR2 FQGNSA. The CDR3 spans 17 residues. Losses at the gene ends were 0 bases for V and 3 bases for J; bases not matched to a gene: 8. This CDR3 is CASSLATWTGGGYEQYF. The CDR3 bases are TGTGCCAGCAGCTTAGCGACTTGGACAGGGGGAGGCTACGAGCAGTACTTC.

This chain connects TRBV7-9 to TRBJ1-5; maybe TRBD1 (5 bases). V dropped 10 bases and J dropped 0 bases, with 10 bases sitting between them. Germline V gives CDR1 SEHNR, CDR2 FQNEAQ (reference sequence). This CDR3 is 13 amino acids long. For the CDR3, the DNA is TGTGCCACCCGACAGCTTAGCAATCAGCCCCAGCATTTT. Translation: CATRQLSNQPQHF.

The rearrangement links TRBV28 to TRBJ2-7; D ambiguous. Germline lookup yields CDR1 MDHEN and CDR2 SYDVKM. Trimming took 6 bases from V and 3 from J, leaving 15 bases between them. The CDR3 extends over 14 amino acids. The CDR3 DNA sequence: TGTGCCAGCAGGGATCGATACAGAGACTACGAGCAGTACTTC. Its protein is CASRDRYRDYEQYF. Using reference TRBV28 and TRBJ2-7 for the parts outside the CDR3, the full variable domain is DVKVTQSSRYLVKRTGEKVFLECVQDMDHENMFWYRQDPGLGLRLIYFSYDVKMKEKGDIPEGYSVSREKKERFSLILESASTNQTSMYLCASRDRYRDYEQYFGPGTRLTVT.

The chain employs TRBV5-4 and TRBJ2-7; 7 nucleotides match TRBD1. Germline lookup yields CDR1 SGHNT and CDR2 YYREEE (reference sequence). The V gene end was trimmed by 0 bases and the J gene end by 7 bases; junction bases not matched to a gene: 16. CDR3 length: 17 residues. DNA of the CDR3: TGTGCCAGCAGCTTGGTGGAGTTGGGACAGCACGGCCGGGAGCAGTACTTC. Encoded protein: CASSLVELGQHGREQYF.

The genes are TRBV28 and TRBJ1-3; D is unclear. CDR3 length equals 14 residues. Germline CDR1 MDHEN, CDR2 SYDVKM. The V end lost 7 bases, the J end lost 4 bases, and 14 bases lay between the germline ends. The CDR3, as DNA: TGTGCCAGCATGGGCCCCGGGCACGGAAACACCATATATTTT. It encodes CASMGPGHGNTIYF.

The chain links TRBV7-2 to TRBJ2-5; weak D call: TRBD2 (5 bases). The CDR3 is 13 amino acids. CDR1 is SGHTA, CDR2 FQGNSA, per germline. With 5 bases removed from V and 5 bases from J, the gap between germline ends came to 12 bases. CDR3 in DNA: TGTGCCAGCAGCCCGAGGGCCGGGGAGACCCAGTACTTC. Its translation is CASSPRAGETQYF.

The chain has TRBV18 and TRBJ2-3; 7 bases agree with TRBD2. The CDR3 consists of 15 residues. The V and J ends lost 3 bases and 1 base, in that order; junction bases with no gene match: 4. Germline assignment: CDR1 KGHSH and CDR2 LQKENI. Here the CDR3 reads CASSPRTRGTDTQYF. The CDR3 DNA follows: TGTGCCAGCTCACCTAGGACTAGGGGCACAGATACGCAGTATTTT.